This T cell receptor (beta chain) was captured by sequencing in a study of PD-1 blockade in mismatch repair-deficient tumors. Study observations and caveats: Tumor-resident clones, often absent from pretreatment blood, expanded after pembrolizumab and then contracted.

Three pembrolizumab responders had their TCRs sequenced. The repertoire was sequenced with immunoSEQ multiplex PCR; TCRdb's copy has only in-frame clones and lacks some. The sample carries roughly 25,000 clones, about 83% recorded once. The CDR3 loop spans 11 amino acids. Germline values: CDR1 MNHEY, CDR2 SMNVEV (reference sequence). The V end was cut by 3 bases, the J end by 8 bases, with 4 bases between. About this clone: Its antigen is undetermined.

The V gene is TRBV27, the J gene TRBJ2-2, with no clear D. The material was peripheral blood, obtained 12 weeks after starting pembrolizumab. This clonotype originated in an adult with mismatch repair-deficient cancer. The CDR3 loop reads CASSFRGELFF. The CDR3 DNA is TGTGCCAGCAGTTTTCGGGGGGAGCTGTTTTTT.